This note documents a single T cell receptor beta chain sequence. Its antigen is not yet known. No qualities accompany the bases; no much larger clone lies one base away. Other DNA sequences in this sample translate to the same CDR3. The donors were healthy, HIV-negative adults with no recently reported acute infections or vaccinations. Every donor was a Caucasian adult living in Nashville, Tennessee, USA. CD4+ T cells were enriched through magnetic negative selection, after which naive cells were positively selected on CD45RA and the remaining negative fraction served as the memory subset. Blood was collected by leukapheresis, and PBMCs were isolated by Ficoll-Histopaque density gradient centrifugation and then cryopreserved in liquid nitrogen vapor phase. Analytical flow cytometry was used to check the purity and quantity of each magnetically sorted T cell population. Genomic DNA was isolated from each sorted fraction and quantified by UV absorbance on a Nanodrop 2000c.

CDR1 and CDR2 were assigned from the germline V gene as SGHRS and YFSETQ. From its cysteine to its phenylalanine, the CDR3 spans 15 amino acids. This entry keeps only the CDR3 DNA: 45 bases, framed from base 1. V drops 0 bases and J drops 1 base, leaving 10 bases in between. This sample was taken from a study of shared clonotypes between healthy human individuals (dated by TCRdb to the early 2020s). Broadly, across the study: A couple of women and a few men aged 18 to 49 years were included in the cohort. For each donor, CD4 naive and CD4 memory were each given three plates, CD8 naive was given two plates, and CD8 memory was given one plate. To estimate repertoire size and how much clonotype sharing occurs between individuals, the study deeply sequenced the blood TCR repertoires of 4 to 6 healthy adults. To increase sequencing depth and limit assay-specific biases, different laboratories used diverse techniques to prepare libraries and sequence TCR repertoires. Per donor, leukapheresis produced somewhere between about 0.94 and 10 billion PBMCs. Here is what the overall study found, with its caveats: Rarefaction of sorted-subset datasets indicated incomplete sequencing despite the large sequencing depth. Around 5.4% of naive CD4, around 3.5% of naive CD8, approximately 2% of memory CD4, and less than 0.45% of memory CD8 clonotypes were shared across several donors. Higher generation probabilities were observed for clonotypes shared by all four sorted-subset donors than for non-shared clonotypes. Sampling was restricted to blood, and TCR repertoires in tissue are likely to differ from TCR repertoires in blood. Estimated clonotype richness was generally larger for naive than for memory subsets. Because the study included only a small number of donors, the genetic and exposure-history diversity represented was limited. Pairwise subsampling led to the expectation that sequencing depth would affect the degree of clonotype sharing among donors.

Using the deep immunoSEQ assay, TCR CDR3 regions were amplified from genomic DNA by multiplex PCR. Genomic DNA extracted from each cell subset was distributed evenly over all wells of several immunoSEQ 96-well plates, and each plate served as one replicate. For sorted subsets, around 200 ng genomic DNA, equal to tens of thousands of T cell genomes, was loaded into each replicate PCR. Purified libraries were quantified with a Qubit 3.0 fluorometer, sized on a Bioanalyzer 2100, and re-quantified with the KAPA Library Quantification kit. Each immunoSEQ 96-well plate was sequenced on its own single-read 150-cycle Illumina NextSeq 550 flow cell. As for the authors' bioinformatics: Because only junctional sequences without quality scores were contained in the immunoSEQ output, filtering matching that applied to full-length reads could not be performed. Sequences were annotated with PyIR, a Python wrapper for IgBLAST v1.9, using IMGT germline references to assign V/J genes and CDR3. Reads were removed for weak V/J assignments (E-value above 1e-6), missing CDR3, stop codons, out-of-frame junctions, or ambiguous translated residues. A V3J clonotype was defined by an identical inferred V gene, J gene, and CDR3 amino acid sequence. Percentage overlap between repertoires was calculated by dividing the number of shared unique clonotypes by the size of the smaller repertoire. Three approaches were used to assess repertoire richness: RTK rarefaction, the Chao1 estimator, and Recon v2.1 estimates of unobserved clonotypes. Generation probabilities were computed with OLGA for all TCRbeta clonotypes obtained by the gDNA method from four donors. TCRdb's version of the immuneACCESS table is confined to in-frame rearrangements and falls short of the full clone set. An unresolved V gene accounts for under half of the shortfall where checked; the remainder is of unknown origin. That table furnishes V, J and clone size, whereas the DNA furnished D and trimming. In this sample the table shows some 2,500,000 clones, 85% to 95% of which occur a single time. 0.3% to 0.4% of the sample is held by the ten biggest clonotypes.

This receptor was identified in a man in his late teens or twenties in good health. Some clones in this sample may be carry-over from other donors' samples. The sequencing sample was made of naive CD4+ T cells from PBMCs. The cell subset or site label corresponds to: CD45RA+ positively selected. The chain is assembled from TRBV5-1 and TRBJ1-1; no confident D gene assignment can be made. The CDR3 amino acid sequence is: CASSLVSPGNTEAFF. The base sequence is TGCGCCAGCAGCTTGGTCTCCCCGGGGAACACTGAAGCTTTCTTT.